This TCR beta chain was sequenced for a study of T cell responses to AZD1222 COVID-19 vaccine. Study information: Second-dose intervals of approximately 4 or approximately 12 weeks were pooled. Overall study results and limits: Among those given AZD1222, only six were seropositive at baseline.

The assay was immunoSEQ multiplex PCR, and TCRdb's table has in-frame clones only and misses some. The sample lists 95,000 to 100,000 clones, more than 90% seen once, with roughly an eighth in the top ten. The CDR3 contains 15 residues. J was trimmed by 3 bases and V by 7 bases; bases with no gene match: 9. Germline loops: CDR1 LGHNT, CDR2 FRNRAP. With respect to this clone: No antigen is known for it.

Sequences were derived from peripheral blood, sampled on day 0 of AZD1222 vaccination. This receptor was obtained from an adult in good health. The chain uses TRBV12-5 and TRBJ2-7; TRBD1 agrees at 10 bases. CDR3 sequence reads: CASVVPGTGDYEQYF. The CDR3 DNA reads TGTGCTAGTGTCGTCCCCGGGACAGGGGACTACGAGCAGTACTTC.